This T cell receptor beta chain was identified during a study of beta chain bispecific antibodies for T cell cancers. Expansion lasted approximately 3 days, with either anti-CD3 antibody OKT3 or CD3/CD28 beads. About 5 x 10^4 normal T cells were cocultured with about 5 x 10^4 target cells and bispecific antibody. In its sample, this clonotype ranks as medium-sized. Its antigen remains unknown. General study points: Most targeted TRBV signal came from the leukemia cell line cells, not normal T cells. The anti-TRBV5-5 antibody also binds TRBV5-6, a similar gene.

Libraries carried unique molecular identifiers used for clonotype counts. TCRdb redid the calling of the 5' RACE reads with MiXCR, one entry per CDR3 protein. Among just over 20,000 distinct CDR3 sequences listed, under 3% were seen once. The V gene lost 2 bases and the J gene lost 4 bases, with 8 bases spanning the gap. Per the germline V gene, CDR1 is MDHEN and CDR2 is SYDVKM. CDR3 length equals 13 residues. The sequencing input was healthy donor T cells cultured with leukemia cells. The clonotype was recovered from a human donor in good health. Some clones in this sample may be carry-over from other donors' samples. The rearrangement uses TRBV28 and TRBJ1-2; D gene ambiguous. CDR3 amino acids: CASSLHQSYGYTF. CDR3 nucleotide sequence: TGTGCCAGCAGTTTACACCAAAGCTATGGCTACACCTTC.